This TCR beta chain was found in a study of T cells in localized non-small cell lung cancer. Whole-study findings and limits: Clonality of T cells reached its maximum in uninvolved adjacent lung, surpassing tumor. Appearance in adjacent lung was seen for a median roughly 50 of the top 100 tumor clones. Without multi-region sequencing, intratumor heterogeneity could not be excluded.

As regards this clone: Antigen unknown.

Clones were sequenced by immunoSEQ multiplex PCR, and TCRdb holds only the in-frame ones, with some missing. The table records more than 15,000 clones, 70% to 90% of them present only once. V gave up 4 bases and J gave up 5 bases, with 16 bases separating them. Germline values: CDR1 SGHTS, CDR2 YDEGEE. The CDR3 contains 15 residues. This sequence was found in a male donor at least 60 years old with stage I lung adenocarcinoma. The specimen was peripheral blood, collected before any cancer treatment. The chain employs TRBV5-8 and TRBJ1-3; unclear D gene. CDR3 amino acids: CASSPPGFYRNTIYF. DNA of the CDR3: TGTGCCAGCAGCCCCCCCGGCTTCTATAGAAACACCATATATTTT.